This is a list of T cell receptor beta chains from one sample in a study of cytomegalovirus exposure and HLA in healthy donors. Generated by immunoSEQ multiplex PCR, the TCRdb table keeps only in-frame clones and is missing some. This repertoire shows roughly 120,000 clones, 70% to 80% found once; its top ten account for around 1.5%. The sequenced material came from PBMCs. These receptor sequences come from a woman aged 18-30 years in good health and CMV-seronegative. Both conserved end residues are part of each CDR3. Each record gives: V gene, D gene, CDR3 length, clone size, J gene, CDR3 protein. The D gene is left open where the match is weak. Not all rows give a size; the values are once, few, many and, for expanded clones, a class.

>TRBV7-2|-|15|few|TRBJ1-1
CASSLRRESYTEAFF
>TRBV6-1|-|12|few|TRBJ1-1
CASTAGITEAFF
>TRBV19|-|13|-|TRBJ2-3
CASSISTRDTQYF
>TRBV6-1|-|11|-|TRBJ1-2
CASTREGNYTF
>TRBV18|-|14|-|TRBJ2-1
CASSPPTLLNEQFF
>TRBV9|TRBD2|15|-|TRBJ2-5
CASSESSGVQETQYF
>TRBV6-1|TRBD1|15|medium-sized|TRBJ1-1
CASSERATGGFEAFF
>TRBV7-8|-|13|-|TRBJ2-3
CASSRRVTDTQYF
>TRBV5-1|TRBD1|19|-|TRBJ1-6
CASSFGDRGSRSYNSPLHF
>TRBV5-1|TRBD1|14|few|TRBJ1-5
CASSLGTGNQPQHF
>TRBV7-9|-|13|once|TRBJ2-5
CASSYGIQETQYF